Listed below are T cell receptor beta chains from one sample, sequenced in a study of blood T cell repertoires in COVID-19. Some clones are missing from TCRdb's copy, which holds only in-frame ones; the method was immunoSEQ multiplex PCR. The sample holds approximately 210,000 clones; more than 75% are singletons and the top ten take about a sixth. The sequenced sample consisted of PBMCs or T cells enriched from blood (not recorded which). All receptors come from a woman in her fifties or sixties with acute COVID-19. CDR3s include the opening cysteine and the closing phenylalanine or tryptophan. The order of the fields is CDR3 length, clone size, V gene, J gene, D gene, CDR3 DNA, CDR3 protein. D genes are given only for firm matches. Size is stated for part of the rows, as once, few or many counts, or as a class when the clone is expanded.

13	-	TRBV27	TRBJ2-2	-	TGTGCCAGCAGGGACACCAACACCGGGGAGCTGTTTTTT	CASRDTNTGELFF
14	once	TRBV2	TRBJ1-5	-	TGTGCCAGCAGCAATACAGGGTCAGGTCAGCCCCAGCATTTT	CASSNTGSGQPQHF
16	-	TRBV19	TRBJ1-3	-	TGTGCCAGTAGCCCCCTACCAGGAAGCTCTGGAAACACCATATATTTT	CASSPLPGSSGNTIYF
15	-	TRBV18	TRBJ2-5	TRBD1	TGTGCCAGCTCACCACCGATCAGGGGGCAAGAGACCCAGTACTTC	CASSPPIRGQETQYF
13	once	TRBV2	TRBJ1-2	-	TGTGCCAGCAGTGGTCAGGGGCCCTATGGCTACACCTTC	CASSGQGPYGYTF
13	-	TRBV28	TRBJ1-5	TRBD1	TGTGCCAGTCGACAGGGGATCAATCAGCCCCAGCATTTT	CASRQGINQPQHF
14	-	TRBV19	TRBJ1-5	-	TGTGCCAGTAGTGAACAGAGGGGCAATCAGCCCCAGCATTTT	CASSEQRGNQPQHF
14	-	TRBV30	TRBJ1-5	-	TGTGCTTATGAGAGGACGGGGTTTAATCAGCCCCAGCATTTT	CAYERTGFNQPQHF
15	-	TRBV3-1/TRBV3-2	TRBJ2-1	TRBD1	TGTGCCAGCAGCCAGGGGACAGGTATGCTCAATGAGCAGTTCTTC	CASSQGTGMLNEQFF
15	few	TRBV19	TRBJ2-1	TRBD2	TGTGCCAGTAGGACTAGCGGGGGGGCTCTCTATGAGCAGTTCTTC	CASRTSGGALYEQFF
15	-	TRBV19	TRBJ2-3	-	TGTGCCAGTAGTCCTAGGGGCTCAGGGTCAGATACGCAGTATTTT	CASSPRGSGSDTQYF